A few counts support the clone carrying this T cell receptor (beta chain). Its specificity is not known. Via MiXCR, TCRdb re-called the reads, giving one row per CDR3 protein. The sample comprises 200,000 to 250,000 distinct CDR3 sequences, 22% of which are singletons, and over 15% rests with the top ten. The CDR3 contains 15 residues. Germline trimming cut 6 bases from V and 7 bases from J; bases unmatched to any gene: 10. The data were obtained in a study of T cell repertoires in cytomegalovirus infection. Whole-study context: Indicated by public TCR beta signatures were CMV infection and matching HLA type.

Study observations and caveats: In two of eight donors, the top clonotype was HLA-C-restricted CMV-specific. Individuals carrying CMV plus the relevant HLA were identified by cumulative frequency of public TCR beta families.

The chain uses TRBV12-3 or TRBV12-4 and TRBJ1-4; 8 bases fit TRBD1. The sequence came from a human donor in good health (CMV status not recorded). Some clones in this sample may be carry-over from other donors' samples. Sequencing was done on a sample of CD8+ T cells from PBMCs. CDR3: CASRSGQGWGEKLFF. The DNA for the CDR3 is TGTGCCAGCAGATCAGGACAGGGTTGGGGTGAAAAACTGTTTTTT.